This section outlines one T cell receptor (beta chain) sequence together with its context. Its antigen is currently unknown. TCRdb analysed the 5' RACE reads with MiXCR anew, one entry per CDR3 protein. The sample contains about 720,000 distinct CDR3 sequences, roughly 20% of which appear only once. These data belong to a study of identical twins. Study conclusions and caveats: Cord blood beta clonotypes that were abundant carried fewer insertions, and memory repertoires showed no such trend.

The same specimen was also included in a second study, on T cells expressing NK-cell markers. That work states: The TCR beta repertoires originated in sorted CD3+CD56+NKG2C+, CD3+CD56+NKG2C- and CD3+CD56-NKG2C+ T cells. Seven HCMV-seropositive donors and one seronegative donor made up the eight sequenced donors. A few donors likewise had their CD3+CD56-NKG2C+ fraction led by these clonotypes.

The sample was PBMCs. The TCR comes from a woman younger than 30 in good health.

The CDR3 reads CASSSTGTGGRYEQYF. CDR3 bases: TGTGCCAGCAGTTCCACCGGGACAGGGGGCCGCTACGAGCAGTACTTC. The chain carries TRBV12-3 or TRBV12-4 and TRBJ2-7; TRBD1 matches at 12 bases. The V segment lost 4 bases and the J segment 3 bases; nucleotides outside the gene matches: 7. The CDR3 totals 16 residues.